The entry that follows covers one T cell receptor (beta chain) sequence. The sample is drawn from a study of CD8 T cells in Susac syndrome. Overall study context: Of the sequenced Susac syndrome patients, six had active disease and 8 or 9 were in remission.

Germline V gives CDR1 SGHNT, CDR2 YYREEE (reference sequence). CDR3 length equals 14 residues. V was shortened by 4 bases and J by 4 bases, with 14 bases between the two germline ends. Reverse transcription of roughly 0.5 to 1 ug RNA was carried out with random hexamers. TCRdb passed the immunoSEQ multiplex PCR reads through MiXCR, listing each CDR3 protein once. The sample has about 180,000 distinct CDR3 sequences; roughly 94% are singletons. The specimen was CD4+ T cells from PBMCs. The J gene is TRBJ2-5, the V gene TRBV5-4; D is unresolved. The TCR was taken from a human donor with Susac syndrome. The CDR3 reads CASSADRGLETQYF. The CDR3 coding sequence is TGTGCCAGCAGCGCGGACCGTGGATTAGAGACCCAGTACTTC.